This T cell receptor beta chain was recorded in a study of T cells after yellow fever vaccination. The CDR3 is 12 residues long. The germline gives CDR1 SNHLY, CDR2 FYNNEI. V was shortened by 3 bases and J by 5 bases, with 7 bases between the two germline ends. TCRdb itself ran the 5' RACE reads through MiXCR, one entry per CDR3 protein. The repertoire holds tens of thousands of distinct CDR3 sequences, with around 7% as singletons. This clonotype was detected only a few times. The target antigen is unknown. Whole-study findings and limits: The study found a weaker secondary response that peaked faster, day 5 versus 15.

This sequence originates from a man aged 25 to 40 who received the YFV17D yellow fever vaccine. The rearrangement links TRBV2 to TRBJ2-5; D perhaps matches TRBD1 (6 bases). Here the sequenced sample was CD8+ T cells sorted from PBMCs, taken on the day of the yellow fever booster vaccination. The chain's CDR3 is CASSDRGETQYF. DNA of the CDR3: TGTGCCAGCAGTGACAGGGGCGAGACCCAGTACTTC.